Each of the 3 T cell receptor beta chains below was sequenced from the same sample in a study of regulatory T cells in long-lasting Graves disease. Researchers made TCR beta libraries by using iRepertoire HTBI primers and running Arm-PCR on CDR3 regions. TCRdb used MiXCR to reprocess the multiplex PCR reads, holding one entry per CDR3 protein. The sample has 500,000 to 700,000 distinct CDR3 sequences, roughly 15% seen once. As to time point: newly diagnosed GD, antithyroid drugs for less than 3 months. Scientists built the TCR library using RNA that was extracted from PBMCs. This same sample was also part of a study on T cells in Graves' hyperthyroidism and ophthalmopathy.

Sequenced material: peripheral blood mononuclear cells (PBMCs), taken at new diagnosis, from a patient treated with antithyroid drugs. All receptors come from a woman aged 25 to 39 with Graves disease.

This clonotype was counted at least ten times. V and J are TRBV30 and TRBJ1-2, with 7 bases identical to TRBD1. V shed 5 bases, J shed 5 bases, and the junction held 5 bases outside the gene matches. This CDR3 has 12 residues. CDR1 is GTSNPN, CDR2 SVGIG, per germline (reference sequence). CDR3 DNA: TGTGCCTGGGCCGGGACAGCATATGGCTACACCTTC. Its translation is CAWAGTAYGYTF.

V usage is TRBV5-1 and J usage is TRBJ1-4, with D tentatively TRBD1 (6 bases). Germline values: CDR1 SGHRS, CDR2 YFSETQ. V lost 4 bases to trimming and J lost 7 bases, with 20 bases between them. This CDR3 is 16 amino acids long. For the CDR3, the DNA is TGCGCCAGCAGCGCCACAGGGAATTCGGGACGTGAAAAACTGTTTTTT. It specifies CASSATGNSGREKLFF. The whole variable domain, remainder taken from reference TRBV5-1 and TRBJ1-4, is KAGVTQTPRYLIKTRGQQVTLSCSPISGHRSVSWYQQTPGQGLQFLFEYFSETQRNKGNFPGRFSGRQFSNSRSEMNVSTLELGDSALYLCASSATGNSGREKLFFGSGTQLSVL.

This clonotype has at least ten counts. This chain connects TRBV28 to TRBJ1-5, with 7 nucleotides matching TRBD1. The CDR3 spans 14 residues. Trimming removed 8 bases from V and 5 bases from J; junction bases left unmatched: 9. Germline lookup yields CDR1 MDHEN and CDR2 SYDVKM. CDR3 sequence: CASRRDSAYQPQHF. The DNA for the CDR3 is TGTGCCAGCCGCCGGGACAGTGCCTATCAGCCCCAGCATTTT.